A selection of T cell receptor beta chains follows, all from one sample in a study of cytomegalovirus exposure and HLA in healthy donors. The table came from immunoSEQ multiplex PCR; TCRdb's copy has only in-frame clones and leaves some out. The sample includes roughly 120,000 clones, around 75% seen only once; the top ten take around 1.7%. Sequenced input: PBMCs. All receptors derive from a woman aged 18-35 years in good health and CMV-seronegative. CDR3s include the opening cysteine and the closing phenylalanine or tryptophan. A D gene is named only where the DNA matches it firmly. The listing skips clone size in some rows; elsewhere it reads once, few, many or a size class.

17,.,TRBJ1-1,TRBD1,TRBV11-1,TGTGCCAGCAGCTTATACCGCAGGGGGCTAATCAACACTGAAGCTTTCTTT,CASSLYRRGLINTEAFF
19,.,TRBJ1-1,.,TRBV7-6,TGTGCCAGCAGCTTAGTTAGGCCACAGGGATCGGGTTTGAACACTGAAGCTTTCTTT,CASSLVRPQGSGLNTEAFF
15,.,TRBJ2-1,TRBD1,TRBV28,TGTGCCAGCAGCCGAACCGGGACAGGGGGATATGAGCAGTTCTTC,CASSRTGTGGYEQFF
17,few,TRBJ1-6,TRBD1,TRBV5-1,TGCGCCAGCAGCTTGTTACCCACGGGACAGGGCGATTCACCCCTCCACTTT,CASSLLPTGQGDSPLHF
19,.,TRBJ2-6,TRBD1,TRBV27,TGTGCCAGCAGTACCCCTCGGACAGGGCTCCTAAGGGGGGCCAACGTCCTGACTTTC,CASSTPRTGLLRGANVLTF
15,.,TRBJ1-4,TRBD1,TRBV2,TGTGCCAGCAGTGAAGCGCGGACAGGGTGGGGAAAACTGTTTTTT,CASSEARTGWGKLFF
16,.,TRBJ2-7,TRBD1,TRBV6-6,TGTGCCAGCAGTCGTCTACCGGGACAGGGATCGTACGAGCAGTACTTC,CASSRLPGQGSYEQYF
15,.,TRBJ1-4,.,TRBV6-6,TGTGCCAGCAACTCCGGGGAGAGGCGACTTGAAAAACTGTTTTTT,CASNSGERRLEKLFF
13,.,TRBJ1-5,TRBD1,TRBV6-1,TGTGCCAGCAGCGGACAGGGGTATCAGCCCCAGCATTTT,CASSGQGYQPQHF
14,.,TRBJ1-1,.,TRBV4-1,TGCGCCAGCAGCCAAGATGAAGTACAGACTGAAGCTTTCTTT,CASSQDEVQTEAFF
14,.,TRBJ1-5,TRBD1,TRBV4-1,TGCGCCAGCAGACAACAGGGGATGGGTCAGCCCCAGCATTTT,CASRQQGMGQPQHF
15,.,TRBJ2-1,TRBD1,TRBV29-1,TGCAGCGTGGGGGTGGACAGGGGAGTGGACCATGAGCAGTTCTTC,CSVGVDRGVDHEQFF
14,once,TRBJ2-1,TRBD1,TRBV30,TGTGCCTGGTTTCTTATCAGGGGGCGGAATGAGCAGTTCTTC,CAWFLIRGRNEQFF
11,.,TRBJ1-4,.,TRBV19,TGTGCCAGTAGTATTGGTGGCAAACTGTTTTTT,CASSIGGKLFF
12,.,TRBJ2-1,.,TRBV7-9,TGTGCCAGCAGCCCCGCCCTGCGAGAGCAGTTCTTC,CASSPALREQFF
15,.,TRBJ1-2,.,TRBV28,TGTGCCAGCAGTTTAGCGCAGGTCGGTAGCTATGGCTACACCTTC,CASSLAQVGSYGYTF
15,few,TRBJ2-7,.,TRBV5-1,TGCGCCAGCAGCTTGGATCCGACTGACTCCTACGAGCAGTACTTC,CASSLDPTDSYEQYF
15,.,TRBJ1-1,.,TRBV6-5,TGTGCCAGCAGTTACGAGTCTAGGGGGTACACTGAAGCTTTCTTT,CASSYESRGYTEAFF
18,few,TRBJ1-1,TRBD1,TRBV5-1,TGCGCCAGCAGCTTAGAACCCGGGACAGGGTATTTTGACACTGAAGCTTTCTTT,CASSLEPGTGYFDTEAFF
14,few,TRBJ1-1,TRBD1,TRBV28,TGTGCCAGCACCGGACAGGGTCCGAACACTGAAGCTTTCTTT,CASTGQGPNTEAFF
15,once,TRBJ1-2,.,TRBV7-8,TGTGCCAGCAGCCTTGGAGGGTACAGCTCCTATGGCTACACCTTC,CASSLGGYSSYGYTF
15,.,TRBJ1-1,.,TRBV5-6,TGTGCCAGCAGCTTGTTGGACAGCTTGAACACTGAAGCTTTCTTT,CASSLLDSLNTEAFF
12,once,TRBJ2-2,.,TRBV29-1,TGCAGCGTGACAGCATGGACCGGGGAGCTGTTTTTT,CSVTAWTGELFF
14,.,TRBJ1-5,TRBD1,TRBV28,TGTGCCAGCAGTGTACAGGGGGCTATTCAGCCCCAGCATTTT,CASSVQGAIQPQHF
13,.,TRBJ1-2,.,TRBV5-1,TGCGCCAGCAGCTGGGGGGGAGACTATGGCTACACCTTC,CASSWGGDYGYTF